This T cell receptor (beta chain) was identified in a study of identical twins. V was clipped by 9 bases and J by 4 bases, with 12 bases between them. The CDR3 is 12 amino acids. TCRdb processed the 5' RACE reads anew with MiXCR; each CDR3 protein has one entry. This table holds roughly 720,000 distinct CDR3 sequences, roughly 18% found once. These data were also reused for a study on T cells expressing NK-cell markers.

The chain links TRBV12-3 or TRBV12-4 to TRBJ1-2, with a weak D call TRBD1 (5 bases). Material for sequencing was PBMCs. This TCR was recovered from a woman aged 18-29 years in good health. CDR3 amino acids: CASSTAFYGYTF. CDR3 nucleotide sequence: TGTGCCAGTTCGACAGCCTTCTATGGCTACACCTTC.